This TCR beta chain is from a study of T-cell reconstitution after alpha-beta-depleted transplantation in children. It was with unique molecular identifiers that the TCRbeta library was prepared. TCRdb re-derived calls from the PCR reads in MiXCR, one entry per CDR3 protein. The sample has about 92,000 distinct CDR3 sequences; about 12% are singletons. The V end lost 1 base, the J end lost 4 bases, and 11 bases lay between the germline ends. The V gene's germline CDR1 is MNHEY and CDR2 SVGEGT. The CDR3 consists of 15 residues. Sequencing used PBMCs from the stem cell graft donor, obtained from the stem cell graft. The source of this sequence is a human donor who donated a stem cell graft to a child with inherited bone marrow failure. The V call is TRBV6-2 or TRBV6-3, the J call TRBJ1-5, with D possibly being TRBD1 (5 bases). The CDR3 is CASSYFQGWNQPQHF. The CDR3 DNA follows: TGTGCCAGCAGTTACTTTCAGGGTTGGAATCAGCCCCAGCATTTT.